The clone carrying this T cell receptor (beta chain) has at least ten counts. Antigen: not known. The length of the CDR3 is 14 residues. V lost 3 bases and J lost 4, with 12 bases in between. Germline V gives CDR1 SGHTS, CDR2 YDEGEE. This sample was taken from a study of early T cells in non-severe SARS-CoV-2 infection. Each cDNA molecule carried a unique molecular identifier. MiXCR, run by TCRdb on the 5' RACE reads, gives a single entry per CDR3 protein. The sample contains around 28,000 distinct CDR3 sequences, roughly 5.8% of which appear only once. Study-level points and caveats: Matching with VDJdb favored anti-spike CD8 responses (missing private and CD4 specificities).

The origin of this receptor is an adult who was a healthcare worker with PCR-confirmed SARS-CoV-2 infection or an uninfected control (not recorded which). Sample: whole blood. The chain is built from TRBV5-8 and TRBJ2-3; the D is unclear. CDR3 residues: CASSSWWGADTQYF. The CDR3 DNA follows: TGTGCCAGCAGCTCCTGGTGGGGTGCAGATACGCAGTATTTT.